This TCR beta chain was obtained from a study of regulatory T cells in long-lasting Graves disease. As for the study in general: Graves' patients (newly diagnosed) had been on antithyroid drugs under 3 months. The study, taken as a whole, reports: Persistent cases favored TRBV28, TRBJ1-2 and TRBJ2-5.

Assembly of TCR beta libraries relied on iRepertoire HTBI primers together with Arm-PCR of CDR3 regions. TCRdb reanalysed the multiplex PCR reads using MiXCR and keeps one entry per CDR3 protein. The sample has 200,000 to 250,000 distinct CDR3 sequences; approximately 20% are singletons. The CDR3 covers 15 residues. V gave up 3 bases and J gave up 4 bases, with 15 bases separating them. Germline CDR1 is LNHDA and CDR2 is SQIVND (reference sequence). Time point meaning: newly diagnosed GD, antithyroid drugs for less than 3 months. RNA extracted from PBMCs served as the sequencing template. This clonotype has ten or more counts. Its antigen is unidentified.

This sequence joins TRBV19 and TRBJ1-2; D may be TRBD1 (5 bases). The sequence came from a female donor with Graves disease. Material: peripheral blood mononuclear cells (PBMCs), obtained at new diagnosis, from a patient treated with antithyroid drugs. The CDR3 spells CASSIGRGTGYGYTF. CDR3 in DNA: TGTGCCAGTAGTATTGGGAGGGGCACAGGCTATGGCTACACCTTC.